This TCR beta chain was profiled in a study of human T cells and chemical hapten exposure. The study, taken as a whole, reports: Counts of expanded TCRs (at PT1) showed a positive correlation with patch test score. TCRs at high frequency, those above 1 in 1000, did not change with DPC sensitization.

This clonotype was detected only a few times. No antigen is known for it. Time point defined: patch test 3, about 24 weeks after DPC sensitization. Treatment noted: therapeutic diphenylcyclopropenone sensitization with weekly scalp DPC. V gave up 6 bases and J gave up 1 base; unmatched junction bases: 8. Germline CDR1 reads MNHEY; CDR2 reads SVGAGI. The CDR3 is made up of 15 amino acids. MiXCR, applied by TCRdb to the RACE reads, yields one record per CDR3 protein. The profile covers 85,000 to 100,000 distinct CDR3 sequences, with roughly a quarter appearing a single time and over 9% taken by the ten largest.

This TCR was recovered from a man aged 35-49 years with alopecia areata. Some clones in this sample may be carry-over from other donors' samples. The chain combines TRBV6-5 with TRBJ2-5; 7 bases map to TRBD1. Specimen: whole blood, collected in connection with sensitization to the hapten diphenylcyclopropenone (DPC). The CDR3 loop reads CASSFGQATQETQYF. CDR3 coding DNA: TGTGCCAGCAGCTTCGGACAGGCAACCCAAGAGACCCAGTACTTC.